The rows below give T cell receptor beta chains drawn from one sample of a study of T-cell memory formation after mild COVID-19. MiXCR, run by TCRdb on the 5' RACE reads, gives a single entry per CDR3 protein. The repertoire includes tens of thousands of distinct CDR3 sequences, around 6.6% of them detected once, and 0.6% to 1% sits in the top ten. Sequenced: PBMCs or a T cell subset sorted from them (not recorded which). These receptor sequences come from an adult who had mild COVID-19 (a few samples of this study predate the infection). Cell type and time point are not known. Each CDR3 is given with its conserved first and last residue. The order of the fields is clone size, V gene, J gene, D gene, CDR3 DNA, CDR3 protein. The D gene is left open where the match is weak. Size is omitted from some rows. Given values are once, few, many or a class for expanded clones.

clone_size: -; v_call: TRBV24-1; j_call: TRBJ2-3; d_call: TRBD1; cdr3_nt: TGTGCCACCAGTGACCGCGAACCGGGACAGGGCACAGATACGCAGTATTTT; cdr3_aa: CATSDREPGQGTDTQYF
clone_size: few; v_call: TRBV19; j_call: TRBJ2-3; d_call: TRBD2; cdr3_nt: TGTGCCAGTCAACCGCGGGGGGCAGCAGATACGCAGTATTTT; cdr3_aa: CASQPRGAADTQYF
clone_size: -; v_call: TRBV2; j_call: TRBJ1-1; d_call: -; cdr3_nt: TGTGCCAGCAGTGAAGCTTCAGCCGTTGCAGCTTTCTTT; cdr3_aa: CASSEASAVAAFF
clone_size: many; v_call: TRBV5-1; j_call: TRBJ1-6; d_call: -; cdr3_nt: TGCGCCAGCAGCTTGGAGAGTTCCTCCTATAATTCACCCCTCCACTTT; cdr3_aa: CASSLESSSYNSPLHF
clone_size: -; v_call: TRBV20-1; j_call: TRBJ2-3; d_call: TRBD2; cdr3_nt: TGCAGTGCTAGAGATCGGCAGCGGGGGAGCACAGATACGCAGTATTTT; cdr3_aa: CSARDRQRGSTDTQYF
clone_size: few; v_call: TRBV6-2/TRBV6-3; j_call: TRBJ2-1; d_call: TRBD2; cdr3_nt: TGTGCCAGCAGTCCTCGGACTAGCGGGAGGAATGAGCAGTTCTTC; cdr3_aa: CASSPRTSGRNEQFF
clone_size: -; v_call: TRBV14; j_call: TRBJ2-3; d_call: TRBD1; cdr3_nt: TGTGCCAGCAGTAGACAGGGTCACGATACGCAGTATTTT; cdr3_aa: CASSRQGHDTQYF
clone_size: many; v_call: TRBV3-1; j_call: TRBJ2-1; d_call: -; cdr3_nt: TGTGCCAGCAGCAACGCCCATGAGCAGTTCTTC; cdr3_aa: CASSNAHEQFF
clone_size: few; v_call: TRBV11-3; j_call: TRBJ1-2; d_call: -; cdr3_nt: TGTGCCAGCAGCCCGGATAGGACTTCAGGCTACACCTTC; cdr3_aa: CASSPDRTSGYTF
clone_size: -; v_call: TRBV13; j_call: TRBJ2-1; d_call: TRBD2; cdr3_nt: TGTGCCAGCAGCCTACTTAGCGGGAGATACGATAATGAGCAGTTCTTC; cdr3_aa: CASSLLSGRYDNEQFF
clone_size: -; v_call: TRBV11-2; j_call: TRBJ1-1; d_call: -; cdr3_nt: TGTGCCAGCAGCCCCGGACGGAGGAGTGGAGCTTTCTTT; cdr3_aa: CASSPGRRSGAFF
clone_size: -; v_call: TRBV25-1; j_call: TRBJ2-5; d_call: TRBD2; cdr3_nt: TGTGCCAGCAGGAGGGACTATGAGGAGACCCAGTACTTC; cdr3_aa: CASRRDYEETQYF
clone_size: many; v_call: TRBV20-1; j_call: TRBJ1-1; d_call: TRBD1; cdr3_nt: TGCAGTGCTAGAACAGGGGGGAACACTGAAGCTTTCTTT; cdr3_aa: CSARTGGNTEAFF
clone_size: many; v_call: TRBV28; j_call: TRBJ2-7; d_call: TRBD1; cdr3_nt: TGTGCCAGCACCCCGGGGGACAGGGTCAACGAGCAGTACTTC; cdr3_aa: CASTPGDRVNEQYF
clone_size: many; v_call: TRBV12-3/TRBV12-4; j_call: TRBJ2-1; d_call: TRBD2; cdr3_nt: TGTGCCAGCAGGCCTTACGGGGGGGCAGGGAATGAGCAGTTCTTC; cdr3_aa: CASRPYGGAGNEQFF
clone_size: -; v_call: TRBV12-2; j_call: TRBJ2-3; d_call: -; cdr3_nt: TGTGCAAGTCGCTTAGCGAAGTCTAGCGCCGCTAGCACAGATACGCAGTATTTT; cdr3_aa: CASRLAKSSAASTDTQYF
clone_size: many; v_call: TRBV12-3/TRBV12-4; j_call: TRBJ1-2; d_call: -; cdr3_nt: TGTGCCAGCAGCCCACCGGGATTTAACTATGGCTACACCTTC; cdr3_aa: CASSPPGFNYGYTF
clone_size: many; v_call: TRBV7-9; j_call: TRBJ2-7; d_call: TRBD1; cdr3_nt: TGTGCCAGCAGTAACAGGGGCGCGCAGTACTTC; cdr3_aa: CASSNRGAQYF
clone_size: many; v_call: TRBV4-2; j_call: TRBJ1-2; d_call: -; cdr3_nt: TGTGCCAGCAGCCAAGCCGTGGGTGCTTCTGGCTACACCTTC; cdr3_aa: CASSQAVGASGYTF
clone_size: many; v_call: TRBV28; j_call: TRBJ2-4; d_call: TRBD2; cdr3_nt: TGTGCCAGCAGTTCGCCGGGACTAGCGGGAGTTGTCAAAAACATTCAGTACTTC; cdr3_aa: CASSSPGLAGVVKNIQYF
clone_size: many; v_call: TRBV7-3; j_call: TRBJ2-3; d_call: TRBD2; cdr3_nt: TGTGCCAGCAGCTTAAACCCCGTGGGTAGCGGGACTAGCACAGATACGCAGTATTTT; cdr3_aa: CASSLNPVGSGTSTDTQYF
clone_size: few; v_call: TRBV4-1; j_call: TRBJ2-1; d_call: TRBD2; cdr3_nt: TGCGCCAGCAGCCAAGGACTAGCGGGAGTCCCCTCCTACAATGAGCAGTTCTTC; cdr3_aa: CASSQGLAGVPSYNEQFF
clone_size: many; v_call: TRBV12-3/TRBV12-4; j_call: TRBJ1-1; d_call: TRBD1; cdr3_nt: TGTGCCAGCAGTTTAGGGGGACAGGGGTTCGCTGAAGCTTTCTTT; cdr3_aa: CASSLGGQGFAEAFF
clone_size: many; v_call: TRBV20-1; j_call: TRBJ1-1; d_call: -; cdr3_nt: TGCAGTGCTAGTTCCTTTGGCCCGACGGTTGAAGCTTTCTTT; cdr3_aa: CSASSFGPTVEAFF
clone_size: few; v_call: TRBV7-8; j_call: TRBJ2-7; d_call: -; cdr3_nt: TGTGCCAGCAGCTTAGATCTCAGGGTTGGCAACGAGCAGTACTTC; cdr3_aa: CASSLDLRVGNEQYF
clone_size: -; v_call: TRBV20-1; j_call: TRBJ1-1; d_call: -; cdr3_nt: TGCAGTGCTAGACCATCACAGACAGTGAACACTGAAGCTTTCTTT; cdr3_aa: CSARPSQTVNTEAFF
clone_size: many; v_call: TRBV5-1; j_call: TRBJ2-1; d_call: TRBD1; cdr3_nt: TGCGCCAGCAGCAGGGGACAGGCAACCTACAATGAGCAGTTCTTC; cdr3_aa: CASSRGQATYNEQFF
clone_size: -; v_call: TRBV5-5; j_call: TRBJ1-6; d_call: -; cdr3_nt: TGTGCCAGCAGCTTCAGGGTTCTTAATTCACCCCTCCACTTT; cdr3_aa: CASSFRVLNSPLHF
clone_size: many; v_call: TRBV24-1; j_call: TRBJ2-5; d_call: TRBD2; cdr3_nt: TGTGCCACCAGCTTTGGGGCGGGAGGGCCGGAGACCCAGTACTTC; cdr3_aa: CATSFGAGGPETQYF